The source of this T cell receptor (beta chain) is a study of blood T cell repertoires in COVID-19. Libraries were prepared by immunoSEQ multiplex PCR; TCRdb keeps only in-frame clonotypes and omits some of them. This table has over 85,000 clones, about 83% appearing once. The length of the CDR3 is 13 residues. Looked up from germline, CDR1 is KGHSY and CDR2 is FQNENV. With 0 bases removed from V and 12 bases from J, the gap between germline ends came to 11 bases. This receptor was identified in a man aged 40-50 years with active or convalescent COVID-19. Sequenced sample: peripheral blood. The J gene is TRBJ1-4, the V gene TRBV16; TRBD1 is a possible D gene (6 bases). CDR3 bases: TGTGCCAGCAGCCAATCAGGGCAGGGGCAACTGTTTTTT. This encodes CASSQSGQGQLFF.